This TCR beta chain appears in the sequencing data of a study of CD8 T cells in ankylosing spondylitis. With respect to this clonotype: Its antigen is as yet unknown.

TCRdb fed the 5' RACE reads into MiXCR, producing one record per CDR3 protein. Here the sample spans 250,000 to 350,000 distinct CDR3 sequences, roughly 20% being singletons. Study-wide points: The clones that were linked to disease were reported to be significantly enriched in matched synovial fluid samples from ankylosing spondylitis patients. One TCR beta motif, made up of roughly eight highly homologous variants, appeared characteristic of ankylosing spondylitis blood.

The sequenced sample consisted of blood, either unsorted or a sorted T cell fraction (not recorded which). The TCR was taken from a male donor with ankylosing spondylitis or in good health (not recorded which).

The chain's CDR3 is CASSNGYQPQHF. As DNA, the CDR3 is TGTGCCAGCAGTAACGGGTATCAGCCCCAGCATTTT. This chain connects TRBV6-2 or TRBV6-3 to TRBJ1-5; D is undetermined. The germline CDR1 and CDR2 sequences are MNHEY and SVGEGT. The length of the CDR3 is 12 residues. Between the trimmed V and J ends, which lost 5 bases and 5 bases, there was a span of 7 bases.